This TCR beta chain was sequenced during a study of cytomegalovirus exposure and HLA in healthy donors. As to this clone: Its antigen is as yet unknown.

Regarding the study as a whole: An ancestry cluster, one associated with Asian ancestry, reportedly showed fewer N-insertions than the roughly 670-donor mean in a later analysis. Sequencing depth across donors, presence/absence analyses assumed, was roughly uniform. It emerged from a later analysis that several of the most significant clusters appeared to be linked to common viral pathogens.

The primer mix had 60 Vbeta and 13 Jbeta primers. Sequenced by immunoSEQ multiplex PCR; TCRdb stores in-frame clones only, minus some. The table gives about 64,000 clones; the top ten clones make up around 3.6% of it. Germline trimming cut 4 bases from V and 9 bases from J; bases unmatched to any gene: 11. This CDR3 is 17 amino acids long. CDR1 and CDR2 (germline): SGHDT, YYEEEE. V usage is TRBV5-6 and J usage is TRBJ2-1; 15 bases are a match to TRBD2. The material sequenced was PBMCs. This TCR came from a woman aged 18-35 years in good health and CMV-seronegative. The CDR3 DNA reads TGTGCCAGCAGCCCGGAACGGACTAGCGGGAGGGCGGGTGAGCAGTTCTTC. Translating gives CASSPERTSGRAGEQFF.